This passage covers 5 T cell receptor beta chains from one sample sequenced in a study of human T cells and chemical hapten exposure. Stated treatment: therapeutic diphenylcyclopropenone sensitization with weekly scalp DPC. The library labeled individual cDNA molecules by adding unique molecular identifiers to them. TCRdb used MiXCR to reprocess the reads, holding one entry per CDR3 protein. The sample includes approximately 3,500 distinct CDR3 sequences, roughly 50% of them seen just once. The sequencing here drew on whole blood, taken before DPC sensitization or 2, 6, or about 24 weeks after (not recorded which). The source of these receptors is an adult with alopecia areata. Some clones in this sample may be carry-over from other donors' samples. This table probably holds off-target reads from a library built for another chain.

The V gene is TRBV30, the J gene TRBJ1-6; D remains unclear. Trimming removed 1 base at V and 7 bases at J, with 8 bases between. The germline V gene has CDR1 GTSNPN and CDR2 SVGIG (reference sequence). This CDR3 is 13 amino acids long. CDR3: CAWSDNWNSPLHF. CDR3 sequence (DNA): TGTGCCTGGAGTGATAACTGGAATTCACCCCTCCACTTT.

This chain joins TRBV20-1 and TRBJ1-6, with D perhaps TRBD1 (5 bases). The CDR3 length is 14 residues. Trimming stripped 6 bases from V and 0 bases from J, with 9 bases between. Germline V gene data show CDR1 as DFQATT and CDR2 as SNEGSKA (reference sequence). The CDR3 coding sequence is TGCAGTGCGAGACAGAGCTCCTATAATTCACCCCTCCACTTT. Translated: CSARQSSYNSPLHF.

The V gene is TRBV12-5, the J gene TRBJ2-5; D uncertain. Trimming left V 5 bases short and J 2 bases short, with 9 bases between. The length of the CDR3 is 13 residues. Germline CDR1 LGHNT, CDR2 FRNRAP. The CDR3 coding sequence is TGTGCTAGTGGTCCACCCCTTCAAGAGACCCAGTACTTC. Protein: CASGPPLQETQYF.

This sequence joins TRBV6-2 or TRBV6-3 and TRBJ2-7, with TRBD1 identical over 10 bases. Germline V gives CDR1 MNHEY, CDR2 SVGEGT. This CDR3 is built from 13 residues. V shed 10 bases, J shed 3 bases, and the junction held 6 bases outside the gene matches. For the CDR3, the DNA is TGTGCCATCTGGACAGGGGGAATCTACGAGCAGTACTTC. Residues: CAIWTGGIYEQYF.

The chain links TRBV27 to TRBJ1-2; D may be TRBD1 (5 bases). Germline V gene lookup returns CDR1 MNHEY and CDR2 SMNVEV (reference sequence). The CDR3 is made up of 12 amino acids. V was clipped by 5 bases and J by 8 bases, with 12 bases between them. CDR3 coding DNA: TGTGCCAGCAGTACACTGGGGACGGGCTACACCTTC. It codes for CASSTLGTGYTF.